The sample holds many counts of the clone carrying this T cell receptor beta chain. Its target is not known. TCRdb re-called the RT-PCR reads through MiXCR, storing one row per CDR3 protein. The sample lists almost 600,000 distinct CDR3 sequences, about 14% occurring once. The data belong to a study of response to subunit inactivated influenza vaccine. Study-wide results and limits: A suggestion made by the authors is that each seasonal influenza vaccination recruits few new T cells.

Germline V lookup: CDR1 SEHNR, CDR2 FQNEAQ (reference sequence). V was pared by 5 bases and J by 5 bases, with 13 bases between. There are 13 residues in the CDR3. The specimen comprised PBMCs from blood, sampled 11 to 12 days after vaccination. The sequence derives from a man aged 45 to 65 who received an inactivated influenza vaccine. The gene calls are TRBV7-9 and TRBJ2-7; D unresolved. CDR3 DNA: TGTGCCAGCAGCCCAGGTTTCACCCACGAGCAGTACTTC. Encoded protein: CASSPGFTHEQYF.